There are many counts of the clone carrying this T cell receptor (beta chain). Its antigen is not known. Trimming took off 2 bases at V and 4 bases at J, with 12 bases between the two ends. Germline V gives CDR1 SGHKS, CDR2 YYEKEE (reference sequence). The CDR3 is 14 amino acids. The study profiled TCR beta VDJ and CDR3 using genomic DNA as template. One entry per CDR3 protein results from TCRdb running MiXCR on the reads. The profile covers 160,000 or so distinct CDR3 sequences, with roughly 45% appearing a single time and 3.2% taken by the ten largest. Patients who underwent sequencing had shown CD8+CD57+ cell expansion by flow cytometry. These data originate in a study of CD8+CD57+ T cells in acquired aplastic anemia. Whole-study results and caveats: Shared by patients and controls, some 29 CD8+ CDR3s were abundant in patients.

The sequenced material came from sorted CD4+, CD8+, or CD8+CD57+ T cells (not recorded which) from PBMCs. This clonotype was sampled from a human donor with aplastic anemia. V usage is TRBV5-5 and J usage is TRBJ1-1; a weak D match, TRBD1 (5 bases). In nucleotides, the CDR3 is TGTGCCAGCAGCTTCGGGGCTTCGAGCACTGAAGCTTTCTTT. It yields the protein CASSFGASSTEAFF.